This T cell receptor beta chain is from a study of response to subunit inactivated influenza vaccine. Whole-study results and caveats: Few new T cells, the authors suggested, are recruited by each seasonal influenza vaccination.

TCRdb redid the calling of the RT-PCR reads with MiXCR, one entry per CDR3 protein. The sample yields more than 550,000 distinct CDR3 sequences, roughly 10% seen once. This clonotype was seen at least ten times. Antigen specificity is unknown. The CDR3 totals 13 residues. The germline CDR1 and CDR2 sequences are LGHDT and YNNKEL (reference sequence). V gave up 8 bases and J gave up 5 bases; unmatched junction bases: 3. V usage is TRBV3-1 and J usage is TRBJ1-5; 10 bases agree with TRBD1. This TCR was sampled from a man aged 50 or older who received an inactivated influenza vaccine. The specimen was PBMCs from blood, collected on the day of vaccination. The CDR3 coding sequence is TGTGCCAGCGGCGGGACAGGGGATCAGCCCCAGCATTTT. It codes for CASGGTGDQPQHF. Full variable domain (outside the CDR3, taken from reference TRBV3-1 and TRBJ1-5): DTAVSQTPKYLVTQMGNDKSIKCEQNLGHDTMYWYKQDSKKFLKIMFSYNNKELIINETVPNRFSPKSPDKAHLNLHINSLELGDSAVYFCASGGTGDQPQHFGDGTRLSIL.